Below are 21 T cell receptor beta chains sequenced from a single sample in a study of T cells in Graves' hyperthyroidism and ophthalmopathy. TCR beta CDR3 region amplification was performed from RNA transcripts. First-round RT-PCR with HTBI primers amplified the TCR CDR3 region. One entry per CDR3 protein, called by TCRdb with MiXCR from the multiplex PCR reads. The sample consists of 610,000 or so distinct CDR3 sequences, around 45% of them appearing once. Sequenced: peripheral blood or thyroid tissue (not recorded which). These receptors were taken from a woman younger than 35 with Graves' hyperthyroidism.

The chain couples TRBV5-1 to TRBJ1-1; D remains unclear. With 1 base removed from V and 4 bases from J, the gap between germline ends came to 11 bases. The CDR3 runs 14 residues. Looked up from germline, CDR1 is SGHRS and CDR2 is YFSETQ. The CDR3: CASSLMGSITEAFF. CDR3 in DNA: TGCGCCAGCAGCTTGATGGGGTCGATCACTGAAGCTTTCTTT.

This rearrangement joins TRBV7-6 to TRBJ2-7; tentatively, D is TRBD1 (7 bases). Germline lookup yields CDR1 SGHVS and CDR2 FNYEAQ. V gave up 5 bases and J gave up 1 base, with 18 bases separating them. The CDR3 is 16 amino acids. CDR3: CASSQLARGDSYEQYF. CDR3 bases: TGTGCCAGCAGCCAATTGGCCAGGGGGGATTCCTACGAGCAGTACTTC.

This sequence joins TRBV2 and TRBJ1-1; 7 positions match TRBD1. Germline V gene sequence: CDR1 SNHLY, CDR2 FYNNEI. The CDR3 has 14 amino acids. J was trimmed by 3 bases and V by 2 bases; bases with no gene match: 3. CDR3 sequence (DNA): TGTGCCAGCAGTGAAAGGGGGCCTTACACTGAAGCTTTCTTT. It translates to CASSERGPYTEAFF.

This clonotype was picked up one time. The chain combines TRBV15 with TRBJ2-2, with 13 bases identical to TRBD2. The CDR3 is made up of 15 amino acids. With V trimmed by 5 bases and J by 6 bases, 3 bases remained unmatched. Germline assignment: CDR1 LNHNV and CDR2 YYDKDF (reference sequence). CDR3 coding DNA: TGTGCCACCAGCCCCACTAGCGGGAGGGCCGGGGAGCTGTTTTTT. Translation gives CATSPTSGRAGELFF.

This clonotype was counted many times. At one end the junction does not follow the germline gene, possibly because of a read error. This chain connects TRBV14 to TRBJ2-5; the match to TRBD1 covers 9 bases. The CDR3 consists of 15 residues. Germline CDR1 reads SGHDN; CDR2 reads FVKESK. The chain's CDR3 is CASSRIGQGQEAQYF. In nucleotides, the CDR3 is TGTGCCAGCAGCCGGATCGGACAGGGGCAAGAGGCCCAGTACTTC.

The rearrangement uses TRBV18 and TRBJ1-1; D ambiguous. Trimming removed 8 bases from V and 4 bases from J, with 14 bases in between. This CDR3 is built from 13 residues. Germline V gives CDR1 KGHSH, CDR2 LQKENI. CDR3 region: CASANKGPTEAFF. CDR3 DNA: TGTGCCAGCGCAAATAAAGGTCCCACTGAAGCTTTCTTT.

This clonotype was counted a single time. This chain joins TRBV6-1 and TRBJ1-1, with D uncertain. The length of the CDR3 is 16 residues. Trimming cost V 5 bases and J 0 bases, with 16 bases left between them. Germline CDR1 and CDR2: MNHNS and SASEGT. Here the CDR3 reads CASSPSAGSMNTEAFF. As DNA, the CDR3 is TGTGCCAGCAGTCCTAGCGCGGGATCAATGAACACTGAAGCTTTCTTT.

This clonotype came up once. The germline gene is not matched at one end of the junction; a read error may be the cause. The chain has TRBV7-9 and TRBJ2-6; 10 positions agree with TRBD1. Germline values: CDR1 SEHNR, CDR2 FQNEAQ (reference sequence). CDR3 length equals 20 residues. CDR3 region: CASSLSEGQGFPQGANALTF. The CDR3 DNA reads TGTGCCAGCAGCTTATCGGAGGGACAGGGGTTCCCTCAGGGGGCCAACGCCCTGACTTTC.

Regarding this clonotype: It is likely a read error, because the conserved phenylalanine at the end of the CDR3 is missing. The DNA is left out, because the CDR3 cannot be placed on it with certainty; the CDR3 is given as TCRdb lists it. This chain connects TRBV2 to TRBJ1-1; TRBD1, the table's D call, lacks a check against the DNA. CDR1 is SNHLY and CDR2 is FYNNEI in the germline V gene. The CDR3 spans 9 residues, counting both ends. Here the CDR3 reads CASSEVLRD.

The chain carries TRBV24-1 and TRBJ1-2; 7 positions match TRBD1. CDR1 and CDR2 from the germline V gene are KGHDR and SFDVKD. The CDR3 length is 16 residues. Losses at the gene ends were 3 bases for V and 4 bases for J; bases not matched to a gene: 10. The CDR3 coding sequence is TGTGCCACCAGTGATCCCGAGGACAGGCGCCCCTATGGCTACACCTTC. It specifies CATSDPEDRRPYGYTF.

There are many counts of this clonotype. The DNA of the CDR3 is TGTGCCAGCAGGGATCGGTACGAGCAGTACTTC. It specifies CASRDRYEQYF. V is TRBV2 and J is TRBJ2-7; D call uncertain. Germline CDR1 is SNHLY and CDR2 is FYNNEI. Trimming left V 6 bases short and J 4 bases short, with 7 bases between. The CDR3 is 11 residues long.

This clonotype has a count of ten or more. The chain couples TRBV2 to TRBJ1-1; D not resolved. This CDR3 has 15 residues. Germline lookup yields CDR1 SNHLY and CDR2 FYNNEI. With 0 bases removed from V and 4 bases from J, the gap between germline ends came to 12 bases. The CDR3 sequence: CASSEALPAATEAFF. CDR3 in DNA: TGTGCCAGCAGTGAAGCGCTTCCGGCTGCCACTGAAGCTTTCTTT.

The rearrangement joins TRBV24-1 to TRBJ2-3, with D tentatively TRBD2 (6 bases). Germline V lookup: CDR1 KGHDR, CDR2 SFDVKD. Trimming took off 6 bases at V and 6 bases at J, with 21 bases between the two ends. There are 16 residues in the CDR3. DNA for the CDR3: TGTGCCACCAGTCTTGGGGGGTCCGGATTTCGGGATACGCAGTATTTT. Its translation: CATSLGGSGFRDTQYF.

This clonotype was recorded many times. The rearrangement links TRBV5-1 to TRBJ2-7, with 15 nucleotides matching TRBD2. The CDR3 totals 17 residues. The J segment lost 5 bases and the V segment lost 2 bases, leaving 8 bases of the junction unmatched. Germline loops: CDR1 SGHRS, CDR2 YFSETQ. The CDR3 nucleotides read TGCGCCAGCAGCTTAACCGGGACTAGCGGGAGGACCCACGAGCAGTACTTC. This codes for CASSLTGTSGRTHEQYF.

The chain joins TRBV12-3 or TRBV12-4 to TRBJ1-1; D unclear. This CDR3 spans 12 amino acids. Trimming removed 3 bases from V and 5 bases from J, with 7 bases in between. CDR3 amino acids: CASSLVETEAFF. In DNA, the CDR3 is TGTGCCAGCAGTTTGGTCGAGACTGAAGCTTTCTTT.

Notes on this clonotype: A single base separates this from a much larger clone, so it may be a read error. The rearrangement uses TRBV7-2 and TRBJ1-6; TRBD1 might be the D (6 bases). Germline CDR1 SGHTA, CDR2 FQGNSA. The V end was cut by 5 bases, the J end by 6 bases, with 14 bases between. This CDR3 spans 15 amino acids. The CDR3 is CASSQAGVGNSPLHF. CDR3 coding DNA: TGTGCCAGCAGCCAAGCAGGGGTTGGTAATTCACCCCTCCACTTT.

This clonotype was seen a handful of times. This rearrangement joins TRBV29-1 to TRBJ2-3; 7 bases line up with TRBD2. Germline CDR1 and CDR2: SQVTM and ANQGSEA. The CDR3 runs 15 residues. V trimming: 7 bases; J trimming: 0 bases; junction bases outside the gene matches: 10. The CDR3 protein is CSASASGQSTDTQYF. The CDR3 DNA reads as TGCAGCGCAAGTGCTAGCGGCCAGAGCACAGATACGCAGTATTTT.

This clonotype was observed once. The genes are TRBV29-1 and TRBJ2-7; no clear D. The CDR3 totals 13 residues. Germline V gene sequence: CDR1 SQVTM, CDR2 ANQGSEA. V lost 7 bases and J 4 bases, leaving 17 bases between the germline ends. The CDR3 spells CSGAASEEYEQYF. The CDR3 DNA follows: TGCAGCGGGGCCGCCTCTGAAGAGTACGAGCAGTACTTC.

There are a few counts of this clonotype. The chain couples TRBV7-9 to TRBJ2-2, with 9 bases matching TRBD1. CDR1 and CDR2 (germline): SEHNR, FQNEAQ (reference sequence). This CDR3 has 18 residues. Unmatched junction bases numbered 17, after V lost 8 bases and J lost 4 bases. As DNA, the CDR3 is TGTGCCAGCTCACCACCAAAACGGGACAGGGAAGGCACCGGGGAGCTGTTTTTT. Encoded protein: CASSPPKRDREGTGELFF.

This clonotype occurred many times. This sequence joins TRBV2 and TRBJ1-3, with D hard to call. CDR3 length: 12 amino acids. V lost 4 bases and J 4 bases, leaving 5 bases between the germline ends. Germline V lookup: CDR1 SNHLY, CDR2 FYNNEI. CDR3 nucleotide sequence: TGTGCCAGCAGTGTATACGGAAACACCATATATTTT. This sequence encodes CASSVYGNTIYF.

This clonotype was detected many times. The rearrangement joins TRBV27 to TRBJ2-5; 8 bases line up with TRBD2. Trimming cost V 8 bases and J 5 bases; bases outside gene matches: 7. The germline V gene encodes CDR1 MNHEY and CDR2 SMNVEV (reference sequence). The CDR3 loop spans 13 amino acids. CDR3: CASGRGGDETQYF. CDR3 DNA sequence: TGTGCCAGCGGTCGGGGGGGCGATGAGACCCAGTACTTC.